This T cell receptor beta chain was observed in a study of CD8+CD57+ T cells in acquired aplastic anemia. In the study overall: Sorted CD4+ and CD8+ cells gave an average of roughly 3.5 ug of DNA. Healthy donor CD4+ samples were sequenced to a depth that averaged about 10.8 million reads. Notes on the study in general: Researchers reported that CD8+ Simpson's diversity was not significantly different in patients versus controls. Patients and controls shared over 25 CD8+ CDR3 sequences, which appeared highly expressed in patients and within their immunodominant clones.

V lost 5 bases, J lost 11 bases, and 18 bases lay in between. The CDR3 has 13 residues. Germline CDR1 and CDR2: SGHVS and FQNEAQ. The template for TCR beta VDJ and CDR3 sequence profiling was genomic DNA. From the reads, TCRdb called clonotypes with MiXCR, one entry per CDR3 protein. Among tens of thousands of distinct CDR3 sequences, about 50% were seen once, and the ten largest hold under 3%. About this clonotype: Its antigen is currently unknown.

The origin of this receptor is a human donor in good health, serving as a control. The genes are TRBV7-8 and TRBJ1-1, with a tentative D call TRBD1 (6 bases). Sequenced: sorted CD4+, CD8+, or CD8+CD57+ T cells (not recorded which) from PBMCs. This chain's CDR3 is CASSTYRDGMAFF. CDR3 DNA sequence: TGTGCCAGCAGCACCTACAGGGACGGAATGGCTTTCTTT.